One sample yielded the 25 T cell receptor delta chains listed below, sequenced in a study of γδ T cells in repeated Plasmodium falciparum infection. TCRdb repeated clone calling on the multiplex PCR reads with CATT. This table has approximately 53,000 delta-chain clones, roughly 1.8% appearing once. Flow sorting of PBMC yielded separate Vgamma9/Vdelta2+ and Vdelta2-negative gammadelta T cell populations for bulk repertoire analysis. The sequenced sample consisted of gamma-delta T cells from blood. The receptors stem from a pool of human donors (malaria-infected and uninfected, not separated).

A remark on this clone: The TCRdb protein comes from a much larger clone and disagrees with this DNA's translation at residue 11, likely due to a read error; the protein given here is derived from the DNA. This rearrangement joins TRDV2 to TRDJ1; D not resolved. The CDR3 has 12 amino acids. CDR1 is GEAIGNYY, CDR2 EKD, per germline. The CDR3 sequence: CACDTPAEWLTF. CDR3 bases: TGTGCCTGTGACACCCCGGCTGAATGGCTCACCTTT.

This clone turned up a few times. The TCRdb protein, from a much larger clone, departs from this DNA's translation at residue 18, likely by read error; the protein shown derives from the DNA. The chain is built from TRDV2 and TRDJ3, with 9 nucleotides matching TRDD3. This CDR3 has 20 amino acids. The V gene's germline CDR1 is GEAIGNYY and CDR2 EKD. The CDR3 region has the DNA TGTGCCTGTGACCCATCGGTACTGGGGGAAAACTCCTGGGACACCCGACAGACGTTTTTC. Residues: CACDPSVLGENSWDTRQTFF.

Many counts were recorded for this clone. A much larger clone differs by one base, so this may be a read error. The sample contains more than one DNA sequence encoding this CDR3. CDR3 region: CAYRGPPTSRGKSSVEDKLIF. The CDR3 DNA sequence: TGTGCTTATAGGGGCCCTCCTACCTCTAGGGGTAAATCGAGTGTGGAAGATAAACTCATCTTT. This chain links TRAV38-2/DV8 with TRDJ1; D perhaps matches TRDD2 (6 bases). V was shortened by 4 bases and J by 5 bases, with 36 bases between the two germline ends. CDR1 is TSESDYY, CDR2 QEAYKQQN, per germline. The CDR3 covers 21 residues.

This clone has ten or more counts. The protein TCRdb lists belongs to a much larger clone and differs from this DNA's translation at residue 5, which points to a read error; the protein shown is made from the DNA. This sequence joins TRDV1 and TRDJ1; 10 bases agree with TRDD3. The V segment lost 4 bases and the J segment 5 bases; nucleotides outside the gene matches: 19. The CDR3 spans 19 residues. Germline CDR1 is TSWWSYY and CDR2 is QGS. The CDR3 loop is CALGGPESPYWGMFDKLIF. DNA for the CDR3: TGTGCTCTTGGGGGTCCCGAATCTCCTTACTGGGGGATGTTTGATAAACTCATCTTT.

This clone was recorded a few times. A far larger clone is just one base off, so this is likely a read error. The sample has other DNA sequences that encode this CDR3 too. The chain employs TRDV1 and TRDJ1; TRDD3 agrees at 8 bases. As TCRdb names no J gene, one was assigned here on the basis of a DNA match to germline. The germline V gene has CDR1 TSWWSYY and CDR2 QGS. The CDR3 has 22 amino acids. Losses at the gene ends were 2 bases for V and 8 bases for J; bases not matched to a gene: 31. The CDR3 DNA reads TGTGCTCTTGGGGAATCTCACGCCCTACGCATTCGGGGGATAGAGGACACCGGCAAACTCATCTTT. Its protein is CALGESHALRIRGIEDTGKLIF.

This clone was seen at least ten times. TCRdb pairs this DNA with a much larger clone's protein that differs at residue 10, likely a read error; the protein shown was translated from the DNA. V gene TRDV1 combines with J gene TRDJ1; D might be TRDD3 (5 bases). TCRdb is silent on the J gene; assignment here came from matching the DNA to germline. The length of the CDR3 is 14 residues. Looked up from germline, CDR1 is TSWWSYY and CDR2 is QGS. As DNA, the CDR3 is TGTGCTCTGGTCCCTGTGGGGAGGACCGGTAAACTCATCTTT. Translation: CALVPVGRTGKLIF.

At least ten counts were recorded for this clone. The protein TCRdb gives is from a much larger clone and does not agree with this DNA's translation at residue 5, likely a read error; the protein shown here comes from the DNA. V is TRDV1 and J is TRDJ1; 9 positions match TRDD3. TCRdb leaves out the J gene; it was filled in here by matching the DNA to germline. Germline CDR1 and CDR2: TSWWSYY and QGS. This CDR3 region has 23 residues. The V segment lost 4 bases and the J segment 1 base; nucleotides outside the gene matches: 28. The CDR3 DNA reads TGTGCTCTTGGGGGACTTGACCTACTCTGGGGGATCGTACCTCCTTTGTCCACCGATAAACTCATCTTT. Amino acid sequence: CALGGLDLLWGIVPPLSTDKLIF.

A remark on this clone: A far larger clone lies a single base away; this is likely a read error. Other DNA sequences in this specimen translate into the identical CDR3. The V gene is TRDV1, the J gene TRDJ2; 12 nucleotides match TRDD3. CDR1 and CDR2 from the germline V gene are TSWWSYY and QGS. The CDR3 runs 23 residues. CDR3 amino acids: CALGAFKPTLGDTPPLLTAQLFF. In nucleotides, the CDR3 is TGTGCTCTTGGGGCCTTCAAACCTACACTGGGGGATACCCCTCCCCTCCTAACAGCTCAACTCTTCTTT.

This clone was picked up many times. The same CDR3 is also encoded by other DNA sequences in this sample. V and J are TRDV1 and TRDJ1; D tentatively reads TRDD2 or TRDD3 (6 bases each). Per germline, CDR1 TSWWSYY and CDR2 QGS. The CDR3 has 25 residues. V was trimmed by 2 bases and J by 0 bases, leaving 40 bases between them. CDR3 DNA: TGTGCTCTTGGGGAAGGGTTGCTATCCTACCGGCTGAGGGGGGAGTCCATTCCAAACACCGATAAACTCATCTTT. Its protein is CALGEGLLSYRLRGESIPNTDKLIF.

The table lists this clone with a few counts. With a far larger clone one base away, a read error is the likely cause. Different DNA sequences within this sample yield the same CDR3. The chain couples TRDV2 to TRDJ1, with 12 bases matching TRDD3. The V segment lost 3 bases and the J segment 2 bases; nucleotides outside the gene matches: 12. From germline, CDR1 is GEAIGNYY and CDR2 EKD. The CDR3 is 18 amino acids. For the CDR3, the DNA is TGTGCCTGTGACCCCGTACTGGGGGATACCCAGGATACCGATAAACTCATCTTT. It is translated as CACDPVLGDTQDTDKLIF.

This clone occurred a few times. With a far larger clone one base away, a read error is the likely cause. Other DNA sequences in the same sample also yield this CDR3. The V gene is TRDV2, the J gene TRDJ1; D is possibly TRDD3 (5 bases). Here the J gene was assigned by germline matching of the DNA, as TCRdb has none. Germline CDR1 and CDR2: GEAIGNYY and EKD. This CDR3 is 20 amino acids long. V lost 5 bases, J lost 4 bases, and 34 bases lay in between. Here the CDR3 DNA reads TGTGCCTGTGGGATGCTGTTACTAGGGGTCCCAAGGGGAAACAACGATAAACTCATCTTT. It is translated as CACGMLLLGVPRGNNDKLIF.

A remark on this clone: TCRdb's protein, taken from a much larger clone, differs from this DNA's translation at residue 15, likely owing to a read error; the protein displayed comes from the DNA. The gene calls are TRDV1 and TRDJ1; D unresolved. The CDR3 extends over 16 amino acids. Germline loops: CDR1 TSWWSYY, CDR2 QGS. CDR3 in amino acids: CALGTRLPFGTDKLTF. CDR3 nucleotide sequence: TGTGCTCTTGGGACTCGACTGCCGTTTGGGACCGATAAACTCACCTTT.

The sample holds many counts of this clone. This DNA's translation and the protein TCRdb lists, from a much larger clone, do not match at residue 3, likely due to a read error; the protein shown is translated from the DNA. The gene calls are TRDV1 and TRDJ1, with D perhaps matching TRDD3 (5 bases). The V gene lost 10 bases and the J gene lost 2 bases, with 17 bases spanning the gap. Per the germline V gene, CDR1 is TSWWSYY and CDR2 is QGS. The CDR3 is 14 amino acids. The CDR3, as DNA: TGTGCTCCGGTCCCTGTGGGGAGGACCGATAAACTCATCTTT. Translation gives CAPVPVGRTDKLIF.

As regards this clone: For this DNA, TCRdb reports the protein of a much larger clone, which diverges at residue 18, most likely from a read error; the protein presented here is translated directly from the DNA. The rearrangement uses TRDV1 and TRDJ1, with 8 bases aligning to TRDD3. Germline matching of the DNA provided the J gene here, since TCRdb leaves it blank. Germline CDR1 reads TSWWSYY; CDR2 reads QGS. The CDR3 has 21 amino acids. This CDR3 is CALGAYLPSYDLWGNTDELIF. CDR3 coding DNA: TGTGCTCTTGGGGCGTACCTCCCGTCCTACGACCTCTGGGGGAACACCGATGAACTCATCTTT.

The sample holds a few counts of this clone. One base separates it from a far larger clone, so it is likely a read error. The sample contains more than one DNA sequence encoding this CDR3. The V gene is TRDV1, the J gene TRDJ1; 8 bases align to TRDD3. Matching the DNA to germline supplied the J gene, which TCRdb does not give. This CDR3 comprises 19 residues. The V segment lost 2 bases and the J segment 8 bases; nucleotides outside the gene matches: 22. Germline CDR1 reads TSWWSYY; CDR2 reads QGS. The CDR3 is CALGEASSPNYWGGYKLIF. For the CDR3, the DNA is TGTGCTCTTGGGGAAGCGTCGAGCCCCAACTACTGGGGGGGCTACAAACTCATCTTT.

As for this clone: TCRdb's protein, taken from a much larger clone, differs from this DNA's translation at residue 18, likely owing to a read error; the protein displayed comes from the DNA. This chain connects TRDV1 to TRDJ1; the D gene is possibly TRDD2 (9 bases). The CDR3 spans 21 residues. Germline CDR1 is TSWWSYY and CDR2 is QGS. The CDR3 nucleotides read TGTGCTCTTGGGGCCGCCTTCCTACATTCTTACTGGGGGTTTTACACCGATGAACTCATCTTT. This codes for CALGAAFLHSYWGFYTDELIF.

About this clone: TCRdb's protein, taken from a much larger clone, differs from this DNA's translation at residue 18, likely owing to a read error; the protein displayed comes from the DNA. Here the V gene is TRDV1, but the J gene went uncalled; TRDD3, the table's D call, lacks a check against the DNA. Germline assignment: CDR1 TSWWSYY and CDR2 QGS. The CDR3 consists of 19 residues. The CDR3 is CALGTSIPTVWEYTDKLTF. CDR3 sequence (DNA): TGTGCTCTTGGGACCTCTATTCCTACAGTGTGGGAGTACACCGATAAACTCACCTTT.

A word on this clone: A far more abundant clone sits one base away, making this likely a read error. The sample carries other DNA sequences with the same CDR3. The chain couples TRDV2 to TRDJ1; TRDD3 aligns across 11 bases. No J segment appears in TCRdb, so it was assigned here by matching the sequence to germline. The trim removed 1 base at V and 0 bases at J, leaving 18 bases unmatched. CDR1 GEAIGNYY and CDR2 EKD come from the germline V gene. This CDR3 is built from 21 residues. For the CDR3, the DNA is TGTGCCTGTGACACTCCGCTAGGTCTGGTTCTGGGGGATACCGACACCGATAAACTCATCTTT. Protein: CACDTPLGLVLGDTDTDKLIF.

This clone has more than one count but fewer than ten. A read error likely explains why the TCRdb protein, taken from a much larger clone, differs from this DNA's translation at residue 13; the protein shown is translated from the DNA. Here the CDR3 reads CAFKGGVPFHWGVKGTDKLIF. In nucleotides, the CDR3 is TGTGCCTTTAAAGGTGGGGTTCCTTTCCACTGGGGGGTAAAGGGAACCGATAAACTCATCTTT. The V gene is TRDV3, the J gene TRDJ1; 8 bases map to TRDD3. TCRdb lists no J gene, so it was determined here by aligning the DNA to germline. Unmatched junction bases numbered 27, after V lost 1 base and J lost 2 bases. Looked up from germline, CDR1 is TVYSNPD and CDR2 is GDNSRS (reference sequence). The CDR3 runs to 21 residues. Using reference TRDV3 and TRDJ1 for the parts outside the CDR3, the full variable domain is CDKVTQSSPDQTVASGSEVVLLCTYDTVYSNPDLFWYRIRPDYSFQFVFYGDNSRSEGADFTQGRFSVKHILTQKAFHLVISPVRTEDSATYYCAFKGGVPFHWGVKGTDKLIFGKGTRVTVEP.

This clone was seen a few times. It is likely a read error: a sequence one base away is far more abundant. Within the sample, other DNA sequences also encode this same CDR3. The J gene is TRDJ1, the V gene TRDV1, with 7 nucleotides matching TRDD3. The J gene was missing in TCRdb and was found by matching the end of the DNA to germline. This CDR3 is built from 19 residues. Germline-derived CDR1 and CDR2 are TSWWSYY and QGS. V was clipped by 4 bases and J by 4 bases; unmatched bases: 21. The DNA of the CDR3 is TGTGCTCTTGGGGTACCAATTCCTGGGCGGGGGATGAGGAGCGATAAACTCATCTTT. It translates to CALGVPIPGRGMRSDKLIF.

This clone occurred many times. TCRdb lists the protein of a much larger clone for this DNA, which differs at residue 3, so this is likely a read error; the protein given here is translated from the DNA itself. The J gene is TRDJ1, the V gene TRDV1; weak D call: TRDD3 (5 bases). Germline CDR1 is TSWWSYY and CDR2 is QGS. The length of the CDR3 is 13 residues. CDR3: CAFGAITTDKLIF. DNA for the CDR3: TGTGCTTTTGGGGCCATAACCACAGATAAACTCATCTTT.

On this clone: For this DNA, TCRdb reports the protein of a much larger clone, which diverges at residue 15, most likely from a read error; the protein presented here is translated directly from the DNA. The chain links TRDV1 to TRDJ1; tentatively, D is TRDD2 or TRDD3 (6 bases each). The J gene, left out of TCRdb, was set here by checking the DNA against germline. Germline values: CDR1 TSWWSYY, CDR2 QGS. CDR3 length: 24 residues. The chain's CDR3 is CAIGETGLPKRGGDLPINTDKLIF. CDR3 sequence (DNA): TGTGCTATTGGGGAAACGGGCCTTCCCAAACGTGGAGGGGATCTACCCATAAACACCGATAAACTCATCTTT.

Ten or more counts support this clone. This chain connects TRDV2 to TRDJ1; a possible D gene is TRDD3 (6 bases). The CDR3 covers 20 residues. V was shortened by 0 bases and J by 2 bases, with 27 bases between the two germline ends. Germline CDR1 and CDR2: GEAIGNYY and EKD. The CDR3 DNA reads as TGTGCCTGTGACACCGGGTCCCTAGGGGGGGGACCCTCGGCAACCGATAAACTCATCTTT. This translates into CACDTGSLGGGPSATDKLIF.

A word on this clone: With only one base between it and a far larger clone, this is likely a read error. Other DNA sequences from this sample encode an identical CDR3 as well. The gene calls are TRDV1 and TRDJ1; 8 nucleotides line up with TRDD3. The CDR3 totals 20 residues. CDR1 is TSWWSYY and CDR2 is QGS in the germline V gene. CDR3 nucleotide sequence: TGTGCTCTTGGGGAACTCTGCGAGTCCCCTGGGGGACCGTACACCGATAAGCTCATCTTT. Protein product: CALGELCESPGGPYTDKLIF.

Many counts were recorded for this clone. The protein TCRdb gives is from a much larger clone and does not agree with this DNA's translation at residue 5, likely a read error; the protein shown here comes from the DNA. The chain carries TRDV3 and TRDJ1, with 10 positions matching TRDD3. The CDR3 totals 16 residues. The V segment lost 2 bases and the J segment 2 bases; nucleotides outside the gene matches: 11. In germline, CDR1 is TVYSNPD, CDR2 GDNSRS (reference sequence). The CDR3 is CAFFVTLLGDTDKLIF. In nucleotides, the CDR3 is TGTGCCTTTTTTGTGACTCTACTGGGGGATACCGATAAACTCATCTTT.